A single sample gave rise to the 13 T cell receptor beta chains below, sequenced in a study of T cells in Graves' hyperthyroidism and ophthalmopathy. What was amplified from RNA transcripts were TCR beta CDR3 regions. Initially, a first-round RT-PCR of the TCR CDR3 employed the HTBI primer set. TCRdb reprocessed the multiplex PCR reads via MiXCR and lists one record per CDR3 protein. The sample lists approximately 360,000 distinct CDR3 sequences, roughly 14% occurring once. The sample taken for sequencing was blood. The receptors derive from a woman between 18 and 29 years old with Graves' hyperthyroidism that later progressed to Graves' ophthalmopathy.

This clonotype was detected many times. The rearrangement uses TRBV2 and TRBJ2-3, with a tentative D call TRBD2 (6 bases). This CDR3 is built from 14 residues. CDR1 is SNHLY and CDR2 is FYNNEI in the germline V gene. V gave up 6 bases and J gave up 4 bases, with 14 bases separating them. The CDR3, as DNA: TGTGCCAGCAGCCCCGGGACTGCGTCAGATACGCAGTATTTT. Amino acid sequence: CASSPGTASDTQYF.

Regarding this clonotype: A much larger clone differs by one base, so this may be a read error. A read error is likely, as this CDR3 ends without the conserved phenylalanine or tryptophan. This chain links TRBV30 with TRBJ2-1, with D unresolved. Germline lookup yields CDR1 GTSNPN and CDR2 SVGIG (reference sequence). V was cut by 4 bases and J by 0 bases, with 1 base left in between. This CDR3 has 11 amino acids. The CDR3 protein is CAWNSYNEQFS. For the CDR3, the DNA is TGTGCCTGGAACTCCTACAATGAGCAGTTCTCC.

There are many counts of this clonotype. V and J are TRBV6-2 or TRBV6-3 and TRBJ2-1; D is unclear. This CDR3 has 15 amino acids. The V and J ends lost 3 bases and 1 base respectively, with 10 bases between them. From germline, CDR1 is MNHEY and CDR2 SVGEGT. CDR3 sequence (DNA): TGTGCCAGCAGTTATCTGGAGTCGTCCTACAATGAGCAGTTCTTC. As protein: CASSYLESSYNEQFF.

The V gene is TRBV10-3, the J gene TRBJ2-1, with a tentative D call TRBD2 (5 bases). The V gene's germline CDR1 is ENHRY and CDR2 SYGVKD. CDR3 length equals 12 residues. The germline V and J ends were trimmed by 5 bases and 13 bases, with 15 bases remaining between them. The CDR3 bases are TGTGCCATCAGTAAGACTGACTATGGACAGTTCTTC. Protein sequence: CAISKTDYGQFF.

This clonotype occurred a few times. This chain connects TRBV20-1 to TRBJ2-1; no clear D. Between the trimmed V and J ends, which lost 5 bases and 4 bases, there was a span of 12 bases. The CDR3 has 13 amino acids. Germline V gives CDR1 DFQATT, CDR2 SNEGSKA (reference sequence). CDR3 sequence (DNA): TGCAGTGCTGGCCCGCATAAATACAATGAGCAGTTCTTC. It specifies CSAGPHKYNEQFF.

This clonotype appeared many times. The chain combines TRBV12-3 or TRBV12-4 with TRBJ2-7; 12 bases agree with TRBD2. The V segment lost 2 bases and the J segment 1 base; nucleotides outside the gene matches: 6. The CDR3 covers 17 residues. CDR3 loop: CASSLTSGRWGSYEQYF. DNA of the CDR3: TGTGCCAGCAGTTTAACTAGCGGGAGGTGGGGGTCCTACGAGCAGTACTTC.

The chain uses TRBV5-1 and TRBJ2-7; TRBD2 aligns across 13 bases. The junction had 2 bases not matched to a gene; V was cut back by 2 bases and J by 3 bases. CDR1 is SGHRS, CDR2 YFSETQ, per germline. The CDR3 length is 15 residues. CDR3 amino acids: CASSFGTSGIYEQYF. CDR3 coding DNA: TGCGCCAGCAGCTTTGGGACTAGCGGGATCTACGAGCAGTACTTC.

This clonotype was detected ten times or more. The chain recombines TRBV2 with TRBJ2-2; tentative D call: TRBD2 (6 bases). Trimming removed 4 bases at V and 3 bases at J, with 9 bases between. CDR1 and CDR2 (germline): SNHLY, FYNNEI. This CDR3 is 14 amino acids long. In nucleotides, the CDR3 is TGTGCCAGCAGTGCGGGGGAGTACACCGGGGAGCTGTTTTTT. Residues: CASSAGEYTGELFF. The whole variable domain, remainder taken from reference TRBV2 and TRBJ2-2, is EPEVTQTPSHQVTQMGQEVILRCVPISNHLYFYWYRQILGQKVEFLVSFYNNEISEKSEIFDDQFSVERPDGSNFTLKIRSTKLEDSAMYFCASSAGEYTGELFFGEGSRLTVL.

The J gene is TRBJ2-3, the V gene TRBV5-1; D is ambiguous. This CDR3 is 14 amino acids long. Germline V CDR1 and CDR2: SGHRS, YFSETQ. With 0 bases removed from V and 1 base from J, the gap between germline ends came to 6 bases. For the CDR3, the DNA is TGCGCCAGCAGCTTGGTCCAGGGCACAGATACGCAGTATTTT. Translation: CASSLVQGTDTQYF.

The chain is built from TRBV19 and TRBJ2-1; 8 nucleotides agree with TRBD2. Trimming cost V 6 bases and J 7 bases; bases outside gene matches: 8. The germline gives CDR1 LNHDA, CDR2 SQIVND (reference sequence). The CDR3 sequence is 14 residues long. DNA of the CDR3: TGTGCCAGTAGGCCGGGAGGGCCGGTGAATGAGCAGTTCTTC. This encodes CASRPGGPVNEQFF.

The V and J genes are TRBV20-1 and TRBJ2-1; TRBD2 aligns across 9 bases. Trimming cost V 0 bases and J 7 bases; bases outside gene matches: 10. CDR1 is DFQATT, CDR2 SNEGSKA, per germline (reference sequence). This CDR3 comprises 16 residues. The CDR3 region has the DNA TGCAGTGCTAGAGATTGGGAACGCACTAGCGGGAATGAGCAGTTCTTC. Amino acid sequence: CSARDWERTSGNEQFF.

This clonotype appeared a few times. The chain carries TRBV7-2 and TRBJ2-7; 7 bases agree with TRBD2. V trimming: 4 bases; J trimming: 5 bases; junction bases outside the gene matches: 8. The CDR3 covers 14 residues. Germline loops: CDR1 SGHTA, CDR2 FQGNSA. CDR3 DNA: TGTGCCAGCAGCTCCCGAGCGGGACTGGACGAGCAGTACTTC. Residues: CASSSRAGLDEQYF.

This clonotype has a count of ten or more. The chain combines TRBV10-3 with TRBJ1-2, with 7 bases aligning to TRBD1. Germline assignment: CDR1 ENHRY and CDR2 SYGVKD. J gave up 0 bases and V 5 bases, and 3 bases lay outside the gene matches. CDR3 length: 14 residues. The CDR3 DNA follows: TGTGCCATCAGTCGGGACAGTGCTAACTATGGCTACACCTTC. Amino acid sequence: CAISRDSANYGYTF.